The T cell receptor beta chain under discussion was sequenced for a study of identical twins. Template switching (which added a universal primer site) was used, and cDNA carried unique molecular identifiers. TCRdb re-called the 5' RACE reads with MiXCR, one entry per CDR3 protein. Among about 250,000 distinct CDR3 sequences, 6.5% to 9% were seen once, and the ten largest hold about 5.6%. Points from the study as a whole: For monozygotic twins, models underestimated out-of-frame TCR alpha sharing.

Germline CDR1 and CDR2: SGHVS and FQNEAQ. With 1 base removed from V and 6 bases from J, the gap between germline ends came to 15 bases. The CDR3 runs to 16 residues. With regard to this clonotype: Antigen unknown.

These same data were also listed under a study on yellow fever vaccine responses in identical twins.

This chain uses TRBV7-8 with TRBJ2-2; possibly TRBD2 for D (5 bases). The sample consisted of CD8+ T cells sorted from blood. This clonotype was obtained from a woman between 18 and 29 years old in good health. CDR3 sequence (DNA): TGTGCCAGCAGCTTAGACCGGGGTTACTTACCCGGGGAGCTGTTTTTT. Translating gives CASSLDRGYLPGELFF.